This T cell receptor beta chain comes out of a study of T-cell memory formation after mild COVID-19. Study-wide context: TCR clusters showed largely donor specificity. Findings of the study overall: Clones that shrank (day 15 to 85) were balanced CD4/CD8, whereas later expanders leaned CD4+. Contracting CD4+ clones lay largely in CM and EM, with CD8+ ones residing in EMRA.

Barcoded TCR alpha and TCR beta cDNA libraries with UMIs came from 5'RACE using constant-segment primers. TCRdb called the 5' RACE reads again in MiXCR, with one record for every CDR3 protein. Among some 97,000 distinct CDR3 sequences listed, approximately 12% were seen once. Turning to this clonotype: Its matching antigen is unknown.

Trimming removed 4 bases from V and 5 bases from J; junction bases left unmatched: 1. This CDR3 has 14 amino acids. Germline V gene sequence: CDR1 SEHNR, CDR2 FQNEAQ (reference sequence). This clonotype originated in a man between 18 and 35 years old who had mild COVID-19 (a few samples of this study predate the infection). Cell type and time point are not known. Sample: PBMCs or a T cell subset sorted from them (not recorded which). The V gene is TRBV7-9, the J gene TRBJ1-6; TRBD1 matches 8 bases. Here the CDR3 reads CASSSGGHNSPLHF. The DNA of the CDR3 is TGTGCCAGCAGCTCAGGGGGCCATAATTCACCCCTCCACTTT.